Listed below are T cell receptor beta chains from one sample, sequenced in a study of shared clonotypes between healthy human individuals. Clones were read by immunoSEQ multiplex PCR, and TCRdb kept only the in-frame ones, dropping some. The table has 550,000 to 700,000 clones, around 78% seen once. The sequenced material came from memory CD4+ T cells sorted from blood. Receptors were obtained from a woman in her thirties in good health. Both conserved end residues are part of each CDR3. Each record gives: D gene, V gene, CDR3 length, clone size, J gene, CDR3 protein, CDR3 DNA. The D gene is left open where the match is weak. Not every row has a clone size; where given, it reads once, few, many or a size class.

-,TRBV29-1,14,-,TRBJ2-7,CSVGIAGSSYEQYF,TGCAGCGTTGGGATTGCGGGAAGCTCCTACGAGCAGTACTTC
-,TRBV13,13,-,TRBJ1-2,CASSLFGPGGYTF,TGTGCCAGCAGCTTATTCGGTCCCGGGGGCTACACCTTC
TRBD1,TRBV6-5,14,-,TRBJ2-2,CASNRDRGTGELFF,TGTGCCAGCAACCGGGACAGGGGCACCGGGGAGCTGTTTTTT
-,TRBV7-9,12,many,TRBJ1-2,CASSLIQPYYTF,TGTGCCAGCAGCTTAATACAACCGTACTACACCTTC
TRBD1,TRBV5-6,17,-,TRBJ1-2,CASTQIKWGDRDYGYTF,TGTGCCAGCACGCAGATAAAGTGGGGGGACAGGGATTATGGCTACACCTTC
-,TRBV30,13,-,TRBJ1-2,CAWSIQLNYGYTF,TGTGCCTGGAGTATACAACTTAACTATGGCTACACCTTC
TRBD1,TRBV2,13,-,TRBJ2-1,CASSEAQDRGQFF,TGTGCCAGCAGTGAAGCGCAAGACAGGGGGCAGTTCTTC
-,TRBV10-3,14,-,TRBJ2-2,CAISEGPNTGELFF,TGTGCCATCAGTGAAGGGCCTAACACCGGGGAGCTGTTTTTT
-,TRBV20-1,9,-,TRBJ1-4,CSAWFRSLF,TGCAGTGCCTGGTTCCGGTCACTTTTT
-,TRBV11-2,14,many,TRBJ2-2,CASSLQGATGELFF,TGTGCCAGCAGTTTGCAGGGAGCCACCGGGGAGCTGTTTTTT
-,TRBV5-1,15,-,TRBJ2-3,CASSLSLQSTDTQYF,TGCGCCAGCAGCTTGAGCTTACAGAGCACAGATACGCAGTATTTT
-,TRBV4-2,13,-,TRBJ2-1,CASSQGIRVEQFF,TGTGCCAGCAGCCAAGGCATTAGGGTTGAGCAGTTCTTC
-,TRBV28,14,-,TRBJ1-4,CASSFGGYSEKLFF,TGTGCCAGCAGTTTTGGCGGATATTCGGAAAAACTGTTTTTT
TRBD2,TRBV15,16,many,TRBJ2-7,CATSRDLAGALYEQYF,TGTGCCACCAGCAGAGACTTGGCGGGAGCCCTCTACGAGCAGTACTTC
TRBD1,TRBV6-4,14,-,TRBJ1-5,CASWRQGFTQPQHF,TGTGCCAGCTGGCGACAGGGGTTTACGCAGCCCCAGCATTTT
TRBD1,TRBV19,14,few,TRBJ1-5,CASSTQQGNQPQHF,TGTGCCAGTAGTACCCAACAGGGGAATCAGCCCCAGCATTTT
-,TRBV27,13,-,TRBJ1-2,CASSRATNYGYTF,TGTGCCAGCAGTAGAGCGACTAACTATGGCTACACCTTC
-,TRBV19,17,-,TRBJ1-1,CASSIDAPGRWNTEAFF,TGTGCCAGTAGTATAGATGCTCCGGGAAGGTGGAACACTGAAGCTTTCTTT
-,TRBV5-1,13,-,TRBJ2-2,CASSLVFSGELFF,TGCGCCAGCAGCTTGGTATTCTCCGGGGAGCTGTTTTTT
TRBD1,TRBV6-6,16,-,TRBJ2-3,CASRRLGQGRPNTQYF,TGTGCCAGCAGACGACTAGGACAGGGGCGACCAAATACGCAGTATTTT
-,TRBV30,13,-,TRBJ2-7,CACLGVNSYEQYF,TGTGCCTGCCTCGGGGTGAATTCCTACGAGCAGTACTTC
TRBD1,TRBV28,14,-,TRBJ1-2,CASSLGTGGRGYTF,TGTGCCAGCAGTCTAGGGACAGGGGGGCGTGGCTACACCTTC
-,TRBV4-1,16,-,TRBJ1-4,CASSLKGRTTNEKLFF,TGCGCCAGCAGCCTAAAGGGTCGTACAACTAATGAAAAACTGTTTTTT
-,TRBV25-1,15,-,TRBJ1-1,CASSEYGPGNTEAFF,TGTGCCAGCAGTGAATATGGGCCAGGGAACACTGAAGCTTTCTTT
-,TRBV11-2,16,-,TRBJ2-5,CASSFGPGHGLETQYF,TGTGCCAGCAGCTTTGGTCCGGGACACGGACTAGAGACCCAGTACTTC
-,TRBV7-2,13,-,TRBJ2-7,CASSSHRAYEQYF,TGTGCCAGCAGCTCCCACAGGGCCTACGAGCAGTACTTC
-,TRBV19,15,-,TRBJ2-5,CASSIHRNNQETQYF,TGTGCCAGTAGTATACACAGGAACAACCAAGAGACCCAGTACTTC
-,TRBV2,14,-,TRBJ1-1,CASRPDTGRTEAFF,TGTGCCAGCAGACCGGACACCGGCAGGACTGAAGCTTTCTTT
-,TRBV2,11,-,TRBJ2-1,CASRLSKKQFF,TGTGCCAGCAGACTCAGTAAAAAGCAGTTCTTC
-,TRBV5-5,15,-,TRBJ2-2,CATRLGATNTGELFF,TGTGCCACCCGGCTAGGGGCAACGAACACCGGGGAGCTGTTTTTT
TRBD1,TRBV5-6,15,-,TRBJ2-3,CASSHRTGQTDTQYF,TGTGCCAGCAGCCATCGGACAGGGCAGACAGATACGCAGTATTTT
-,TRBV2,12,-,TRBJ2-5,CATQTLQETQYF,TGTGCCACCCAGACACTCCAAGAGACCCAGTACTTC
TRBD1,TRBV11-2,13,-,TRBJ1-2,CASSLGTGNGYTF,TGTGCCAGCAGCTTGGGGACAGGGAATGGCTACACCTTC
TRBD1,TRBV7-8,15,-,TRBJ1-2,CASSPRAQGAFGYTF,TGTGCCAGCAGTCCACGGGCGCAGGGGGCATTTGGCTACACCTTC
-,TRBV5-1,15,once,TRBJ2-2,CASSFPQINTGELFF,TGCGCCAGCAGCTTTCCCCAGATTAACACCGGGGAGCTGTTTTTT
-,TRBV7-8,13,-,TRBJ1-5,CASSFSVSGSQHF,TGTGCCAGCAGCTTCTCGGTCTCCGGATCCCAGCATTTT
-,TRBV28,13,-,TRBJ2-3,CASSSYRDDTQYF,TGTGCCAGCAGTTCGTACAGGGACGATACGCAGTATTTT
-,TRBV14,10,-,TRBJ2-4,CASSPRPKYF,TGTGCCAGCAGTCCTAGGCCAAAGTACTTC
-,TRBV5-1,15,-,TRBJ2-3,CASSLGDRDADTQYF,TGCGCCAGCAGCTTGGGGGATAGGGACGCAGATACGCAGTATTTT
-,TRBV13,13,-,TRBJ2-7,CASRSVQFHEQYF,TGTGCCAGCAGATCAGTGCAGTTCCACGAGCAGTACTTC
-,TRBV5-5,18,-,TRBJ2-2,CASSLRRQASENTGELFF,TGTGCCAGCAGCCTGCGTCGACAGGCTTCGGAAAACACCGGGGAGCTGTTTTTT
-,TRBV18,15,-,TRBJ1-5,CASSLSGLGNQPQHF,TGTGCCAGCTCACTATCGGGACTTGGCAATCAGCCCCAGCATTTT
-,TRBV10-3,16,-,TRBJ2-1,CAISEGSGPGLAEQFF,TGTGCCATCAGTGAAGGGAGCGGCCCCGGGCTAGCGGAGCAGTTCTTC
-,TRBV10-2,17,-,TRBJ2-2,CASSGPHGGHKTGELFF,TGCGCCAGCAGTGGTCCCCACGGGGGGCATAAGACCGGGGAGCTGTTTTTT
TRBD1,TRBV7-9,17,once,TRBJ1-2,CASSFGDRGLANYGYTF,TGTGCCAGCAGCTTCGGCGACAGGGGGCTAGCTAACTATGGCTACACCTTC
TRBD2,TRBV4-1,16,-,TRBJ2-1,CASSQALAGSYNEQFF,TGCGCCAGCAGCCAGGCCCTAGCGGGTTCCTACAATGAGCAGTTCTTC
TRBD1,TRBV6-5,15,-,TRBJ1-1,CASSYKTGINTEAFF,TGTGCCAGCAGTTACAAGACAGGGATAAACACTGAAGCTTTCTTT
TRBD1,TRBV5-1,15,-,TRBJ2-3,CASSFQDRARDTQYF,TGCGCCAGCAGCTTTCAAGACAGGGCTCGGGATACGCAGTATTTT
-,TRBV6-1,16,-,TRBJ1-3,CASSEWVQHSGNTIYF,TGTGCCAGCAGTGAATGGGTTCAGCACTCTGGAAACACCATATATTTT
-,TRBV4-1,15,few,TRBJ2-5,CASSQAFRTVETQYF,TGCGCCAGCAGCCAGGCCTTCCGGACAGTAGAGACCCAGTACTTC